This TCR beta chain was identified during a study of cytomegalovirus exposure and HLA in healthy donors. Study-wide points: Data from an earlier analysis indicated that most TCR beta V segments were productive either about 90% or about 30% of the time. TRBV6-2, TRBV6-3 and some other V segments were excluded as indistinguishable. As confirmed in vitro, three CMV-associated chains were specific for CMV antigens.

PCR amplification relied on 60 Vbeta primers (plus 13 Jbeta primers). The repertoire was sequenced with immunoSEQ multiplex PCR; TCRdb's copy has only in-frame clones and lacks some. Here the sample spans some 130,000 clones, 65% to 85% being singletons. The V end lost 1 base, the J end lost 3 bases, and 13 bases lay between the germline ends. The CDR3 is 15 amino acids. CDR1 and CDR2 from the germline V gene are SGHTA and FQGNSA. A remark on this clone: Its antigen is unknown.

This TCR was sampled from a boy aged 5-17 years in good health and CMV-seronegative. This chain links TRBV7-2 with TRBJ2-7; perhaps TRBD2 as D (6 bases). The sample was PBMCs. The CDR3 loop is CASSLGAGPYYEQYF. The CDR3 DNA follows: TGTGCCAGCAGCTTAGGAGCGGGCCCTTACTACGAGCAGTACTTC.